The TCR beta chain under discussion was sequenced for a study of T cell responses to AZD1222 COVID-19 vaccine. Produced via immunoSEQ multiplex PCR; TCRdb's table is partial and in-frame only. The top ten clones hold about 3% of a sample with fewer than 150,000 clones, roughly 88% of them seen once. The CDR3 runs to 16 residues. The germline CDR1 and CDR2 sequences are SNHLY and FYNNEI. V lost 6 bases, J lost 3 bases, and 2 bases stayed unmatched. The source material was peripheral blood, sampled on day 0 of AZD1222 vaccination. This TCR derives from an adult in good health. This chain uses TRBV2 with TRBJ2-2; TRBD2 aligns across 15 bases. The CDR3 spells CASRGLAGGYTGELFF. The CDR3 coding sequence is TGTGCCAGCAGGGGACTAGCGGGAGGTTACACCGGGGAGCTGTTTTTT.